One sample yielded the 12 T cell receptor beta chains listed below, sequenced in a study of blood T cell repertoires in COVID-19. Here immunoSEQ multiplex PCR was the method, and the copy in TCRdb shows in-frame clones only, minus some. The sample has about 370,000 clones, roughly nine tenths seen once. Sequencing was performed on PBMCs or T cells enriched from blood (not recorded which). The receptors stem from a woman between 40 and 55 years old who had been exposed to COVID-19.

The V call is TRBV5-1, the J call TRBJ2-3, with TRBD2 matching over 12 bases. V lost 4 bases and J lost 3; bases outside the gene matches: 6. This CDR3 region has 16 residues. The germline gives CDR1 SGHRS, CDR2 YFSETQ. Here the CDR3 reads CASSPTGLAGTDTQYF. In DNA, the CDR3 is TGCGCCAGCAGCCCTACGGGACTAGCGGGTACAGATACGCAGTATTTT.

The chain carries TRBV3-1 (or the pseudogene TRBV3-2) and TRBJ2-1; D is uncertain. Germline V lookup: CDR1 LGHDT, CDR2 YNNKEL (reference sequence). Trimming stripped 3 bases from V and 3 bases from J, with 3 bases between. This CDR3 region has 12 residues. Here the CDR3 reads CASSHHYNEQFF. The CDR3 region has the DNA TGTGCCAGCAGCCACCACTACAATGAGCAGTTCTTC.

The chain recombines TRBV5-1 with TRBJ2-7, with D perhaps matching TRBD1 (6 bases). CDR3 length: 16 amino acids. Looked up from germline, CDR1 is SGHRS and CDR2 is YFSETQ. V dropped 4 bases and J dropped 0 bases, with 17 bases sitting between them. The CDR3 spells CASSAFPGESSYEQYF. CDR3 sequence (DNA): TGCGCCAGCAGCGCATTTCCAGGGGAAAGCTCCTACGAGCAGTACTTC.

J is TRBJ1-1 and V is TRBV5-4; tentative D call: TRBD1 (5 bases). Germline V gene data show CDR1 as SGHNT and CDR2 as YYREEE (reference sequence). Trimming took 6 bases from V and 1 from J, leaving 16 bases between them. The CDR3 covers 15 residues. The CDR3 here is CASKPGGGKNTEAFF. DNA for the CDR3: TGTGCCAGCAAACCGGGGGGGGGAAAGAACACTGAAGCTTTCTTT.

The rearrangement uses TRBV5-4 and TRBJ1-1; no clear D gene. In germline, CDR1 is SGHNT, CDR2 YYREEE (reference sequence). The CDR3 is 14 amino acids. V gave up 5 bases and J gave up 1 base, with 12 bases separating them. This chain's CDR3 is CASSFGRQNTEAFF. CDR3 nucleotide sequence: TGTGCCAGCAGTTTCGGGAGGCAGAACACTGAAGCTTTCTTT.

This clone was detected only once. V and J are TRBV29-1 and TRBJ1-2; 10 nucleotides match TRBD1. This CDR3 contains 13 residues. Germline loops: CDR1 SQVTM, CDR2 ANQGSEA. Unmatched junction bases numbered 4, after V lost 5 bases and J lost 4 bases. The CDR3, as DNA: TGCAGCGTTTGGACAGGGGGAACCTATGGCTACACCTTC. Translated, it gives CSVWTGGTYGYTF.

The V call is TRBV29-1, the J call TRBJ2-1; 8 bases are shared with TRBD1. With 7 bases clipped from V and 6 bases from J, the junction kept 14 bases outside the gene matches. The CDR3 is 15 residues long. Germline V gives CDR1 SQVTM, CDR2 ANQGSEA. The CDR3 bases are TGCAGCGGTCGATCAACAGGGGGACTTACCAATGAGCAGTTCTTC. The encoded protein is CSGRSTGGLTNEQFF.

The chain uses TRBV19 and TRBJ2-3; TRBD2 aligns across 13 bases. Trimming removed 5 bases from V and 5 bases from J; junction bases left unmatched: 4. The CDR3 has 15 amino acids. The germline V gene encodes CDR1 LNHDA and CDR2 SQIVND (reference sequence). The CDR3 is CASSPRTSGGDTQYF. DNA of the CDR3: TGTGCCAGTAGTCCACGGACTAGCGGGGGAGATACGCAGTATTTT.

The rearrangement links TRBV2 to TRBJ2-5; 8 nucleotides agree with TRBD2. The CDR3 has 16 residues. The V gene's germline CDR1 is SNHLY and CDR2 FYNNEI. The J segment lost 2 bases and the V segment lost 5 bases, leaving 10 bases of the junction unmatched. CDR3 region: CASSFPPAGVQETQYF. DNA for the CDR3: TGTGCCAGCAGTTTCCCCCCAGCGGGAGTTCAAGAGACCCAGTACTTC.

The sample holds one count of this clone. CDR3 protein: CASSPGLAVYNEQFF. In DNA form, the CDR3 reads TGTGCCAGCAGCCCGGGACTAGCGGTCTACAATGAGCAGTTCTTC. J is TRBJ2-1 and V is TRBV3-1 (or the pseudogene TRBV3-2); 11 nucleotides agree with TRBD2. Germline V gene sequence: CDR1 LGHDT, CDR2 YNNKEL (reference sequence). The CDR3 consists of 15 residues. Germline trimming cut 4 bases from V and 3 bases from J; bases unmatched to any gene: 2.

The chain joins TRBV5-5 to TRBJ2-7; D unresolved. CDR3 length equals 13 residues. V was cut by 0 bases and J by 2 bases, with 6 bases left in between. Germline CDR1 is SGHKS and CDR2 is YYEKEE (reference sequence). The CDR3 DNA is TGTGCCAGCAGCTTGGGGAGAGCCTACGAGCAGTACTTC. Residues: CASSLGRAYEQYF.

This chain connects TRBV11-2 to TRBJ1-2; 11 bases are a match to TRBD1. V trimming: 1 base; J trimming: 3 bases; junction bases outside the gene matches: 4. Germline V lookup: CDR1 SGHAT, CDR2 FQNNGV. CDR3 size: 16 residues. The CDR3 DNA is TGTGCCAGCAGCTTAGGGGGGACAGGGGGGTACTATGGCTACACCTTC. Translation gives CASSLGGTGGYYGYTF. Combining the CDR3 with reference TRBV11-2 and TRBJ1-2 gives the whole variable domain EAGVAQSPRYKIIEKRQSVAFWCNPISGHATLYWYQQILGQGPKLLIQFQNNGVVDDSQLPKDRFSAERLKGVDSTLKIQPAKLEDSAVYLCASSLGGTGGYYGYTFGSGTRLTVV.